The clone carrying this T cell receptor beta chain has just a few counts. A junction boundary mismatches the germline segment, possibly from a read error. Using CD45RO/CCR7/CD25/CD127/CD95/CD27, CD4+ naive, central memory, regulatory and stem cell-like memory cells were sorted. Each sorted fraction was over 95% pure. The sample comes from a study of beta chain features in type 1 diabetes. For the study at large: Examination spanned some 100 million sorted cells from all samples.

Sequencing targeted expressed TCRB transcripts, as all isolated RNA had been reverse transcribed. Method: immunoSEQ multiplex PCR; TCRdb's copy keeps in-frame clones and lacks some. The sample lists 860,000 or so clones; 15% to 20% were seen once. CDR3 length: 13 residues. Germline loops: CDR1 SSHAT, CDR2 FNYEAQ (reference sequence). The chain combines TRBV7-7 with TRBJ1-1; unclear D gene. Sequenced input: naive CD4+ T cells from blood. The TCR sequence derives from a woman under 30 in good health. DNA for the CDR3: TGTGCTAGCAGCTCCCAACTCAACACTGAAGCTTTCTTT. Its protein is CASSSQLNTEAFF. Based on the CDR3 plus reference TRBV7-7 and TRBJ1-1, the full variable domain is GAGVSQSPRYKVTKRGQDVTLRCDPISSHATLYWYQQALGQGPEFLTYFNYEAQPDKSGLPSDRFSAERPEGSISTLTIQRTEQRDSAMYRCASSSQLNTEAFFGQGTRLTVV.